Listed here are 8 T cell receptor beta chains from one sample, sequenced in a study of cytomegalovirus exposure and HLA in healthy donors. With 60 Vbeta and 13 Jbeta primers, the PCR was carried out. The table came from immunoSEQ multiplex PCR; TCRdb's copy has only in-frame clones and leaves some out. The table shows some 200,000 clones, with 55% to 75% occurring only once. Sample: PBMCs. The receptors here all came from a man aged 40-55 years in good health and CMV-seropositive.

The chain joins TRBV7-9 to TRBJ2-7, with TRBD2 matching 11 bases. The CDR3 extends over 15 amino acids. Germline loops: CDR1 SEHNR, CDR2 FQNEAQ (reference sequence). V lost 5 bases, J lost 7 bases, and 10 bases stayed unmatched. The CDR3 nucleotides read TGTGCCAGCAGCCCGCCGGGACTAGCGGCCTCTGAGCAGTACTTC. It encodes CASSPPGLAASEQYF.

The rearrangement links TRBV27 to TRBJ2-7, with D possibly matching TRBD1 (5 bases). With 2 bases removed from V and 1 base from J, the gap between germline ends came to 9 bases. Germline lookup yields CDR1 MNHEY and CDR2 SMNVEV (reference sequence). This CDR3 region has 14 residues. CDR3 sequence: CASSLSRQSYEQYF. CDR3 in DNA: TGTGCCAGCAGTTTAAGTCGACAGTCCTACGAGCAGTACTTC.

The gene calls are TRBV5-5 and TRBJ2-7, with D unclear. This CDR3 is 13 amino acids long. The V and J ends lost 0 bases and 5 bases respectively, with 9 bases between them. Per the germline V gene, CDR1 is SGHKS and CDR2 is YYEKEE (reference sequence). CDR3 nucleotide sequence: TGTGCCAGCAGCTTGGGGATAGCCAACGAGCAGTACTTC. This gives the protein CASSLGIANEQYF.

This chain connects TRBV19 to TRBJ2-7; 7 nucleotides align to TRBD1. Per germline, CDR1 LNHDA and CDR2 SQIVND (reference sequence). This CDR3 contains 15 residues. V was clipped by 5 bases and J by 3 bases; unmatched bases: 10. This CDR3 reads CASSHSRGIDYEQYF. The CDR3 bases are TGTGCCAGTAGTCACAGCAGGGGGATAGACTACGAGCAGTACTTC.

This clone was recorded a few times. The chain couples TRBV6-5 to TRBJ1-2; 10 bases fit TRBD1. Germline loops: CDR1 MNHEY, CDR2 SVGAGI. V was clipped by 6 bases and J by 7 bases; unmatched bases: 5. This CDR3 is 13 amino acids long. The CDR3 DNA is TGTGCCAGCAGCTCGGGACAGGGGAGTGGCTACACCTTC. This gives the protein CASSSGQGSGYTF.

The rearrangement joins TRBV9 to TRBJ2-7; weak D call: TRBD1 (5 bases). This CDR3 spans 14 amino acids. Trimming left V 4 bases short and J 5 bases short, with 16 bases between. Germline-derived CDR1 and CDR2 are SGDLS and YYNGEE. This chain's CDR3 is CASSTGPTAHEQYF. The CDR3 DNA is TGTGCCAGCAGCACCGGTCCGACAGCCCACGAGCAGTACTTC.

The sample holds one count of this clone. At one of its ends the junction is not consistent with the germline gene, which may arise from a read error. J is TRBJ2-7 and V is TRBV4-2; TRBD1 matches at 11 bases. This CDR3 spans 16 amino acids. Germline V gene lookup returns CDR1 LGHNA and CDR2 YNFKEQ. The CDR3 protein is CASSQVGRTGGYGQYF. Here the CDR3 DNA reads TGTGCCAGCAGCCAAGTAGGGCGGACAGGGGGCTACGGGCAGTACTTC.

V usage is TRBV5-6 and J usage is TRBJ2-3; 16 bases align to TRBD2. The ends lost 4 bases at V and 4 bases at J; junction bases unmatched: 12. The CDR3 length is 19 residues. The germline V gene encodes CDR1 SGHDT and CDR2 YYEEEE. The CDR3: CASSPGLAGGPGFADTQYF. The CDR3 DNA is TGTGCCAGCAGCCCGGGACTAGCGGGGGGGCCGGGTTTTGCAGATACGCAGTATTTT.